The 20 T cell receptor beta chains below were found in one sample sequenced in a study of T cell changes during pregnancy in multiple sclerosis. Repertoires were generated with immunoSEQ multiplex PCR, while TCRdb's copy carries only in-frame clones and drops some. The table has about 100,000 clones, more than 85% seen once. This material consisted of peripheral blood, taken in the second trimester of pregnancy. The receptors shown here come from a female donor with multiple sclerosis, enrolled in a pregnancy study.

V is TRBV27 and J is TRBJ2-5; D unclear. Trimming took off 3 bases at V and 5 bases at J, with 13 bases between the two ends. Germline V gives CDR1 MNHEY, CDR2 SMNVEV (reference sequence). This CDR3 is built from 14 residues. DNA for the CDR3: TGTGCCAGCAGTTTGGATCCAGGCTTCGAGACCCAGTACTTC. This sequence encodes CASSLDPGFETQYF.

The rearrangement links TRBV5-8 to TRBJ2-5; TRBD1 aligns across 7 bases. Germline CDR1 reads SGHTS; CDR2 reads YDEGEE. The J segment lost 5 bases and the V segment lost 4 bases, leaving 5 bases of the junction unmatched. CDR3 length equals 13 residues. The CDR3 bases are TGTGCCAGCAGCGGACAGGCGCGCGAGACCCAGTACTTC. Protein sequence: CASSGQARETQYF.

This chain connects TRBV6-1 to TRBJ2-7; TRBD2 agrees at 9 bases. Looked up from germline, CDR1 is MNHNS and CDR2 is SASEGT. V was clipped by 7 bases and J by 4 bases; unmatched bases: 2. This CDR3 contains 12 residues. This CDR3 is CASKTSGYEQYF. In DNA form, the CDR3 reads TGTGCCAGCAAGACTAGCGGTTACGAGCAGTACTTC.

The chain is built from TRBV7-9 and TRBJ2-1; TRBD2 might be the D (5 bases). Between the trimmed V and J ends, which lost 0 bases and 0 bases, there was a span of 12 bases. Germline loops: CDR1 SEHNR, CDR2 FQNEAQ (reference sequence). The CDR3 spans 17 residues. Here the CDR3 reads CASSLAADFPSYNEQFF. DNA of the CDR3: TGTGCCAGCAGCTTAGCGGCGGACTTTCCCTCCTACAATGAGCAGTTCTTC.

The chain carries TRBV6-6 and TRBJ2-1; D gene uncertain. The CDR3 length is 12 residues. The V end was cut by 6 bases, the J end by 6 bases, with 9 bases between. Germline CDR1 is MNHNY and CDR2 is SVGAGI (reference sequence). The CDR3 DNA sequence: TGTGCCAGCAGCCTTAGCCTCAATGAGCAGTTCTTC. It specifies CASSLSLNEQFF.

This chain joins TRBV5-8 and TRBJ2-3; TRBD2 aligns across 8 bases. The germline V gene encodes CDR1 SGHTS and CDR2 YDEGEE. This CDR3 has 17 amino acids. The ends lost 1 base at V and 4 bases at J; junction bases unmatched: 11. The CDR3 bases are TGTGCCAGCAGCTTGAATAGCGGGGTTGTGTTGGCAGATACGCAGTATTTT. This sequence encodes CASSLNSGVVLADTQYF.

This rearrangement joins TRBV9 to TRBJ1-1; tentatively, D is TRBD1 (5 bases). Per germline, CDR1 SGDLS and CDR2 YYNGEE. Trimming pared 1 base from V and 1 base from J, leaving 11 bases between. The length of the CDR3 is 15 residues. The CDR3 reads CASSVSGGGNTEAFF. Written as DNA, the CDR3 is TGTGCCAGCAGCGTAAGTGGGGGGGGGAACACTGAAGCTTTCTTT. Variable domain in full (rest from reference TRBV9 and TRBJ1-1): DSGVTQTPKHLITATGQRVTLRCSPRSGDLSVYWYQQSLDQGLQFLIQYYNGEERAKGNILERFSAQQFPDLHSELNLSSLELGDSALYFCASSVSGGGNTEAFFGQGTRLTVV.

V gene TRBV5-1 combines with J gene TRBJ2-3; TRBD2 aligns across 11 bases. The CDR3 length is 17 residues. The junction had 10 bases not matched to a gene; V was cut back by 3 bases and J by 4 bases. From germline, CDR1 is SGHRS and CDR2 YFSETQ. CDR3 DNA: TGCGCCAGCAGCTCGAGACTTAGGACTAGCGGGCCAGATACGCAGTATTTT. Translation gives CASSSRLRTSGPDTQYF. The full variable domain, rest sourced from reference TRBV5-1 and TRBJ2-3, is KAGVTQTPRYLIKTRGQQVTLSCSPISGHRSVSWYQQTPGQGLQFLFEYFSETQRNKGNFPGRFSGRQFSNSRSEMNVSTLELGDSALYLCASSSRLRTSGPDTQYFGPGTRLTVL.

V gene TRBV9 combines with J gene TRBJ2-3; a weak D match, TRBD2 (6 bases). Trimming pared 0 bases from V and 2 bases from J, leaving 10 bases between. This CDR3 region has 15 residues. CDR1 and CDR2 from the germline V gene are SGDLS and YYNGEE. As DNA, the CDR3 is TGTGCCAGCAGCGTAGGAGTAGCGGTCACAGATACGCAGTATTTT. Translating it yields CASSVGVAVTDTQYF.

The chain uses TRBV6-1 and TRBJ1-2; tentative D call: TRBD1 (6 bases). In germline, CDR1 is MNHNS, CDR2 SASEGT. This CDR3 region has 10 residues. CDR3 DNA sequence: TGTGGGGGGGGGCTCTATGGCTACACCTTC. Translation gives CGGGLYGYTF.

The count of this clone is one. The chain recombines TRBV4-2 with TRBJ2-3; 13 bases fit TRBD2. This CDR3 contains 17 residues. Germline-derived CDR1 and CDR2 are LGHNA and YNFKEQ. J gave up 4 bases and V 0 bases, and 4 bases lay outside the gene matches. The CDR3 protein is CASSQERLAGGPDTQYF. CDR3 sequence (DNA): TGTGCCAGCAGCCAAGAACGACTAGCGGGAGGCCCAGATACGCAGTATTTT.

This sequence joins TRBV28 and TRBJ2-1; a possible D gene is TRBD2 (6 bases). Trimming removed 6 bases at V and 4 bases at J, with 16 bases between. The CDR3 loop spans 15 amino acids. The V gene's germline CDR1 is MDHEN and CDR2 SYDVKM. The CDR3, as DNA: TGTGCCAGCAGGGGGACCGGGACTTTGTACAATGAGCAGTTCTTC. Its protein product is CASRGTGTLYNEQFF.

The rearrangement joins TRBV5-4 to TRBJ2-3; TRBD2 aligns across 7 bases. The V gene's germline CDR1 is SGHNT and CDR2 YYREEE (reference sequence). The length of the CDR3 is 16 residues. V lost 0 bases to trimming and J lost 3 bases; unmatched junction nucleotides: 7. CDR3 nucleotide sequence: TGTGCCAGCAGCTTGGGGGGACTAATCATTACAGATACGCAGTATTTT. It codes for CASSLGGLIITDTQYF.

This sequence joins TRBV13 and TRBJ2-3; D remains unclear. Germline V gene lookup returns CDR1 PRHDT and CDR2 FYEKMQ (reference sequence). The CDR3 length is 13 residues. Trimming cost V 3 bases and J 2 bases, with 6 bases left between them. This CDR3 is CASSFSVTDTQYF. DNA for the CDR3: TGTGCCAGCAGCTTTTCAGTCACAGATACGCAGTATTTT.

V and J are TRBV6-1 and TRBJ1-5; TRBD1 might be the D (5 bases). Germline assignment: CDR1 MNHNS and CDR2 SASEGT. Trimming removed 11 bases at V and 0 bases at J, with 17 bases between. This CDR3 is built from 15 residues. CDR3 DNA: TGTGCCTCCGACGGACGACAGCATAGCAATCAGCCCCAGCATTTT. It is translated as CASDGRQHSNQPQHF.

The rearrangement uses TRBV5-6 and TRBJ1-5; tentatively, D is TRBD1 (5 bases). With 3 bases removed from V and 0 bases from J, the gap between germline ends came to 16 bases. In germline, CDR1 is SGHDT, CDR2 YYEEEE. The CDR3 length is 17 residues. Here the CDR3 reads CASSSGVGSYSNQPQHF. The CDR3 bases are TGTGCCAGCAGCTCGGGGGTAGGCAGTTATAGCAATCAGCCCCAGCATTTT.

This clone occurred many times. The chain employs TRBV5-4 and TRBJ2-5, with 8 nucleotides matching TRBD2. The V gene end was trimmed by 1 base and the J gene end by 5 bases; junction bases not matched to a gene: 7. There are 15 residues in the CDR3. Germline V lookup: CDR1 SGHNT, CDR2 YYREEE (reference sequence). The DNA of the CDR3 is TGTGCCAGCAGCTTGAGGACCCCGGGGGGGGAGACCCAGTACTTC. It specifies CASSLRTPGGETQYF. Based on the CDR3 plus reference TRBV5-4 and TRBJ2-5, the full variable domain is ETGVTQSPTHLIKTRGQQVTLRCSSQSGHNTVSWYQQALGQGPQFIFQYYREEENGRGNFPPRFSGLQFPNYSSELNVNALELDDSALYLCASSLRTPGGETQYFGPGTRLLVL.

The chain carries TRBV5-4 and TRBJ2-3, with 9 bases lining up with TRBD2. Germline V gives CDR1 SGHNT, CDR2 YYREEE (reference sequence). The CDR3 totals 16 residues. With V trimmed by 0 bases and J by 10 bases, 12 bases remained unmatched. This CDR3 reads CASSLAGTSPGVAQYF. The CDR3 DNA follows: TGTGCCAGCAGCTTGGCAGGGACTAGCCCCGGGGTTGCGCAGTATTTT. The whole variable domain, remainder taken from reference TRBV5-4 and TRBJ2-3, is ETGVTQSPTHLIKTRGQQVTLRCSSQSGHNTVSWYQQALGQGPQFIFQYYREEENGRGNFPPRFSGLQFPNYSSELNVNALELDDSALYLCASSLAGTSPGVAQYFGPGTRLTVL.

This clone was observed a handful of times. The V and J genes are TRBV5-6 and TRBJ2-7; TRBD2 aligns across 9 bases. The germline V gene has CDR1 SGHDT and CDR2 YYEEEE. The V and J ends lost 3 bases and 2 bases, in that order; junction bases with no gene match: 9. This CDR3 is built from 16 residues. In DNA, the CDR3 is TGTGCCAGCAGCTCGACCGGGACTAGCAGAACCTACGAGCAGTACTTC. This codes for CASSSTGTSRTYEQYF.

This clone has a handful of counts. The V and J genes are TRBV7-2 and TRBJ2-2; the D gene is possibly TRBD1 (6 bases). Germline V gene data show CDR1 as SGHTA and CDR2 as FQGNSA. The CDR3 sequence is 15 residues long. V was pared by 6 bases and J by 4 bases, with 15 bases between. CDR3 sequence reads: CASRLNLGGTGELFF. The DNA of the CDR3 is TGTGCCAGCAGGCTCAACCTAGGGGGCACCGGGGAGCTGTTTTTT. Using reference TRBV7-2 and TRBJ2-2 for the parts outside the CDR3, the full variable domain is GAGVSQSPSNKVTEKGKDVELRCDPISGHTALYWYRQSLGQGLEFLIYFQGNSAPDKSGLPSDRFSAERTGGSVSTLTIQRTQQEDSAVYLCASRLNLGGTGELFFGEGSRLTVL.